This T cell receptor beta chain was captured in a study of cytomegalovirus exposure and HLA in healthy donors. Study-level points and caveats: Confirmation in vitro established that three CMV-associated chains were specific for CMV antigens. An apparent linkage of common viral pathogens to several of the most significant clusters emerged in a later analysis. Later on, analysis showed that most CMV-associated TCR beta chains appeared to be HLA-restricted.

The CDR3 runs 13 residues. To note about this clone: The antigen remains undetermined.

The PCR used 60 Vbeta and 13 Jbeta primers. Clones were sequenced by immunoSEQ multiplex PCR, and TCRdb holds only the in-frame ones, with some missing. Its clone listing holds under 200,000 clones. The sequence derives from a woman in her late teens or twenties in good health and CMV-seropositive. What was sequenced was PBMCs. This chain uses TRBV21-1 with TRBJ1-1; the D segment call TRBD1 is taken from the table without a DNA check. TRBV21-1 is noted as a pseudogene. CDR3 nucleotides: TGTGCCAGCAGCAAAGGTAGGACAGGGTTCGCTTTCTTT. Translation: CASSKGRTGFAFF.